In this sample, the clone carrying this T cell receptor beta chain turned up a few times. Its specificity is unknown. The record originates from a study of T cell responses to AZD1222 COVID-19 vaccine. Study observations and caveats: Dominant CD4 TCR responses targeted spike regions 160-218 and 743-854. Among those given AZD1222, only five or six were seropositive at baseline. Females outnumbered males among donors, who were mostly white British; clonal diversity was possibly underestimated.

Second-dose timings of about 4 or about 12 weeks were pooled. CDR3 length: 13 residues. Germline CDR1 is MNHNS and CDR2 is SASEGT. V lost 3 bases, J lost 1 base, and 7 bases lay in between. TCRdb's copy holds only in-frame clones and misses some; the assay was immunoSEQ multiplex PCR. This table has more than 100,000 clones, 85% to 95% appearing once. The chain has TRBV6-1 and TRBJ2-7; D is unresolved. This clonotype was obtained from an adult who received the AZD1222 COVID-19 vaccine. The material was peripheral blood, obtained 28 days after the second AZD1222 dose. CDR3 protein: CASSDRWSYEQYF. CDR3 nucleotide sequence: TGTGCCAGCAGTGACCGTTGGTCCTACGAGCAGTACTTC.